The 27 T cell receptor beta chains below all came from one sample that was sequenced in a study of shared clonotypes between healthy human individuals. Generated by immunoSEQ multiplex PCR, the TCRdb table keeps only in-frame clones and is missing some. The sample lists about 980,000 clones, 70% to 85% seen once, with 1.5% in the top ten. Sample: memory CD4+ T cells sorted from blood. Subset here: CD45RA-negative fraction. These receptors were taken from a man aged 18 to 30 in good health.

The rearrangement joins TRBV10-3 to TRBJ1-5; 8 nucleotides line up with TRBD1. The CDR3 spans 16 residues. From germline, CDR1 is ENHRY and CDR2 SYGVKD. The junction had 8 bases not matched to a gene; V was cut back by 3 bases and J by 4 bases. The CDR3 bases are TGTGCCATCAGTGACGGGACAGGAAAGGGAAATCAGCCCCAGCATTTT. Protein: CAISDGTGKGNQPQHF.

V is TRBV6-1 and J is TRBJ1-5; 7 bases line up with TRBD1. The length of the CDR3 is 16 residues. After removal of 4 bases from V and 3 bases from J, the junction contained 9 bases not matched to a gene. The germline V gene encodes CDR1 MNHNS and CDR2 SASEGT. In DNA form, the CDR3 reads TGTGCCAGCAGTGCTTTGACACAGGGGAACAATCAGCCCCAGCATTTT. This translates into CASSALTQGNNQPQHF.

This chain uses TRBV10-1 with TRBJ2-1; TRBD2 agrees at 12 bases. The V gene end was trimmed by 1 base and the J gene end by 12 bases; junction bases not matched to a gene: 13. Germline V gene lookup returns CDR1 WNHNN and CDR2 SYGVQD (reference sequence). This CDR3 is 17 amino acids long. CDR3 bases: TGCGCCAGCAGTGAGTACCCTTTTCTAGCGGGAGGGATAGGGCAGTTCTTC. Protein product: CASSEYPFLAGGIGQFF.

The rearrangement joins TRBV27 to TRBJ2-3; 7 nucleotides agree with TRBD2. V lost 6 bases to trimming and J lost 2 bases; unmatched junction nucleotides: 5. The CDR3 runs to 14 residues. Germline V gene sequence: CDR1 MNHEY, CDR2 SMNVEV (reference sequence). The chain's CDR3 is CASSWTSFTDTQYF. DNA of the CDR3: TGTGCCAGCAGCTGGACTAGTTTCACAGATACGCAGTATTTT.

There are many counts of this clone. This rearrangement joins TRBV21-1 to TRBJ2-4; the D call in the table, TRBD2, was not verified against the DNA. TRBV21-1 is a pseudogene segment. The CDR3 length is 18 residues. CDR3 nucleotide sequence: TGTGCCAGCAGGAAAGGGACTAGCGGGACCCTTTCCAAAAACATTCAGTACTTC. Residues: CASRKGTSGTLSKNIQYF.

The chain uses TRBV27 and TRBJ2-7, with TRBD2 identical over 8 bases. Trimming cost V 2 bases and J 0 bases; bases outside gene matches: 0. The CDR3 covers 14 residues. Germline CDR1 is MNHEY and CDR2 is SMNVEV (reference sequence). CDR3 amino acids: CASSLTSGSYEQYF. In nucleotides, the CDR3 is TGTGCCAGCAGTTTAACTAGCGGCTCCTACGAGCAGTACTTC.

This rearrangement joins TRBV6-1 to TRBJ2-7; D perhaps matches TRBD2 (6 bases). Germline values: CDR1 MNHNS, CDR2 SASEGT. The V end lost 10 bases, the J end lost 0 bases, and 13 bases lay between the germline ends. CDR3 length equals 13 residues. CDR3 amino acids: CANSTRGSYEQYF. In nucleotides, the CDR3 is TGTGCCAACTCGACTAGGGGCTCCTACGAGCAGTACTTC.

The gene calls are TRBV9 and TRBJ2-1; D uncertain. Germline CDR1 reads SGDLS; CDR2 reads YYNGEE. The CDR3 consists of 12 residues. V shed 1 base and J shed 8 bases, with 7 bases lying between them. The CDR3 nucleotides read TGTGCCAGCAGCGTATCCGAATATGAGCAGTTCTTC. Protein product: CASSVSEYEQFF.

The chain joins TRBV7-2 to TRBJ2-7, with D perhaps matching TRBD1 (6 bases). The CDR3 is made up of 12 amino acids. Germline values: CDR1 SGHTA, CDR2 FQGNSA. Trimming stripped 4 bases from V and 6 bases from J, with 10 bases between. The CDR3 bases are TGTGCCAGCAGCTCCCGGGACATCGAGCAGTACTTC. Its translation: CASSSRDIEQYF.

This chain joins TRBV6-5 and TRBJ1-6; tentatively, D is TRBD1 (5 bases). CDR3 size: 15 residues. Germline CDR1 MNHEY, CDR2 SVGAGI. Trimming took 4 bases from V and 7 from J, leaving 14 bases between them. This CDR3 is CASSWSTEKNSPLHF. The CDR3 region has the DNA TGTGCCAGCAGTTGGTCGACAGAGAAAAATTCACCCCTCCACTTT.

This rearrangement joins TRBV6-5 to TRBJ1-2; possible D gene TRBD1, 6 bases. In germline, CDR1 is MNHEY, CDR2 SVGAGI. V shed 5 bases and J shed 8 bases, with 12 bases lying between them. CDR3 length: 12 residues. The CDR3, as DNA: TGTGCCAGCAGTCCGACAGGTAGAGGCTACACCTTC. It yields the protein CASSPTGRGYTF.

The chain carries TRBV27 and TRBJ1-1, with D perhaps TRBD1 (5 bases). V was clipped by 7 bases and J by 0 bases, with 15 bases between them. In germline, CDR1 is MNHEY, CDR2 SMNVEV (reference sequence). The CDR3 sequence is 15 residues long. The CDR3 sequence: CASTPSRGLNTEAFF. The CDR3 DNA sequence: TGTGCCAGCACTCCCTCAAGGGGTTTGAACACTGAAGCTTTCTTT.

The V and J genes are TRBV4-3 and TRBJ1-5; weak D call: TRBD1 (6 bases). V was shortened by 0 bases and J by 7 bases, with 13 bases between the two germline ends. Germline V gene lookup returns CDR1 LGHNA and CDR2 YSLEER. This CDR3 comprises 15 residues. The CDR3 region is CASSQERGGGQPQHF. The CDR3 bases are TGCGCCAGCAGCCAAGAACGAGGGGGAGGCCAGCCCCAGCATTTT.

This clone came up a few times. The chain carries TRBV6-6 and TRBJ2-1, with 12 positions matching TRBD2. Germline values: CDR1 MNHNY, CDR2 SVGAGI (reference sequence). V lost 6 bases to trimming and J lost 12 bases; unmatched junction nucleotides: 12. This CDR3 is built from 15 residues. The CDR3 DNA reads TGTGCCAGCAGCCCATCTAGCGGGGGGGCGGTGAGGCAGTTCTTC. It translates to CASSPSSGGAVRQFF.

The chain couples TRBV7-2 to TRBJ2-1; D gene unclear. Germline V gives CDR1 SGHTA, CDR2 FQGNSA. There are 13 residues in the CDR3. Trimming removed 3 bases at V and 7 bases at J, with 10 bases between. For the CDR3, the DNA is TGTGCCAGCAGCTTGGATTTCGGAAATGAGCAGTTCTTC. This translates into CASSLDFGNEQFF.

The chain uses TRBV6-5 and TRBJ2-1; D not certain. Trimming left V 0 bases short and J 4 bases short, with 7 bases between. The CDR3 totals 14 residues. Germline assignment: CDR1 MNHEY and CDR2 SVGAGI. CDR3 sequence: CASSYSSSYNEQFF. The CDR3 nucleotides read TGTGCCAGCAGTTACTCATCCAGTTACAATGAGCAGTTCTTC.

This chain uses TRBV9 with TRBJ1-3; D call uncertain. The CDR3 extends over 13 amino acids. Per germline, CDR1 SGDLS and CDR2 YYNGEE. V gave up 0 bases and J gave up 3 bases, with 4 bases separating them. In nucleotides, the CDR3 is TGTGCCAGCAGCGTAGCCGTTGGAAACACCATATATTTT. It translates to CASSVAVGNTIYF. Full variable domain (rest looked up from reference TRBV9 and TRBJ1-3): DSGVTQTPKHLITATGQRVTLRCSPRSGDLSVYWYQQSLDQGLQFLIQYYNGEERAKGNILERFSAQQFPDLHSELNLSSLELGDSALYFCASSVAVGNTIYFGEGSWLTVV.

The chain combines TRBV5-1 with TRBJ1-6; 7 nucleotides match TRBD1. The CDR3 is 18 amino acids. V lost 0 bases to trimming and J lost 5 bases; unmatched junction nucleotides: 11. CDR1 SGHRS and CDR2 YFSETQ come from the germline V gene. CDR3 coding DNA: TGCGCCAGCAGCTTGGGACAGGGAAATTCCCCAAATAATTCACCCCTCCACTTT. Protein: CASSLGQGNSPNNSPLHF.

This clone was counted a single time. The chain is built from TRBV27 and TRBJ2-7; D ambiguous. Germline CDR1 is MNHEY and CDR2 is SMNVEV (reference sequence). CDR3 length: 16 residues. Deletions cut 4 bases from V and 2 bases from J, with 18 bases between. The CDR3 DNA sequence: TGTGCCAGCAGTTCATCATCTCGTTACCCTCCCTACGAGCAGTACTTC. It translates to CASSSSSRYPPYEQYF.

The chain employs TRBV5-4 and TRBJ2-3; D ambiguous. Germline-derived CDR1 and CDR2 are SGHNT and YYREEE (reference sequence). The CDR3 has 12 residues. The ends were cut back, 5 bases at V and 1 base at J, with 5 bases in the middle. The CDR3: CASRWGTDTQYF. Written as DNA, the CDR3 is TGTGCCAGCAGGTGGGGCACAGATACGCAGTATTTT. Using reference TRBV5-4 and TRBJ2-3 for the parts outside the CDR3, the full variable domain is ETGVTQSPTHLIKTRGQQVTLRCSSQSGHNTVSWYQQALGQGPQFIFQYYREEENGRGNFPPRFSGLQFPNYSSELNVNALELDDSALYLCASRWGTDTQYFGPGTRLTVL.

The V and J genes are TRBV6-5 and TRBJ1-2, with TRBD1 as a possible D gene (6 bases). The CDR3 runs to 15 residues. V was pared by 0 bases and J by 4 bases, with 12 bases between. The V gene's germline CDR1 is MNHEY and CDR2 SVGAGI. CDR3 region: CASSYSEGQSYGYTF. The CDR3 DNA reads TGTGCCAGCAGTTACTCGGAAGGACAGTCCTATGGCTACACCTTC.

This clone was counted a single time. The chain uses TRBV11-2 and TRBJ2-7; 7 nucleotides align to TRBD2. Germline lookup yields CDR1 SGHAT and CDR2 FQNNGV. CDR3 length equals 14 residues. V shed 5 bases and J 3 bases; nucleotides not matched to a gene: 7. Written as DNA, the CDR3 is TGTGCCAGCAGCCTTAGTAGGGAGGGCTACGAGCAGTACTTC. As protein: CASSLSREGYEQYF.

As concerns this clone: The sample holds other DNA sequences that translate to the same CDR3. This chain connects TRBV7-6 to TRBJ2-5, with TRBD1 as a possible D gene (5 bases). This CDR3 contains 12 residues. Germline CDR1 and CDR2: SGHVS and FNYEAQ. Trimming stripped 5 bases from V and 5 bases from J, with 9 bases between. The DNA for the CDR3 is TGTGCCAGCAGCGACAGAAGGGAGACCCAGTACTTC. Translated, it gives CASSDRRETQYF.

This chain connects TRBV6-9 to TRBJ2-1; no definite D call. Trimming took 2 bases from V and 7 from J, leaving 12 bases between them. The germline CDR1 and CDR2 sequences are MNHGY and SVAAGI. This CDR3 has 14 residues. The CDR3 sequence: CASSYEASRNEQFF. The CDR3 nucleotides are TGTGCCAGCAGTTATGAGGCCTCGAGGAATGAGCAGTTCTTC.

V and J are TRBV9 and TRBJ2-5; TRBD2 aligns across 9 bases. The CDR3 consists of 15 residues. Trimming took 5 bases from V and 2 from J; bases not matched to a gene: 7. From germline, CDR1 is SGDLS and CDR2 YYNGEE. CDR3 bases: TGTGCCAGCAGTCGGGGACTAGCACTTCAAGAGACCCAGTACTTC. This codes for CASSRGLALQETQYF.

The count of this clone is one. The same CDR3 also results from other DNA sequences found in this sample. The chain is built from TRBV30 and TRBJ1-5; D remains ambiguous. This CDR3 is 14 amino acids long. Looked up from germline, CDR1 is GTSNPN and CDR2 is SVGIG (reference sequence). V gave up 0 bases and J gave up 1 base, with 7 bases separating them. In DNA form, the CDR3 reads TGTGCCTGGAGTGTAAGAGGGAGCAATCAGCCCCAGCATTTT. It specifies CAWSVRGSNQPQHF.

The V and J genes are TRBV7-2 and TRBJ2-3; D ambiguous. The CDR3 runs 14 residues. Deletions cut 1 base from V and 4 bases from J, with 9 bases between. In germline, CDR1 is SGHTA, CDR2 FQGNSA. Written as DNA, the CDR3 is TGTGCCAGCAGCTTAGTTGGGCCGGCAGATACGCAGTATTTT. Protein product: CASSLVGPADTQYF. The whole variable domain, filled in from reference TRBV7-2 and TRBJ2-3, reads GAGVSQSPSNKVTEKGKDVELRCDPISGHTALYWYRQSLGQGLEFLIYFQGNSAPDKSGLPSDRFSAERTGGSVSTLTIQRTQQEDSAVYLCASSLVGPADTQYFGPGTRLTVL.